This T cell receptor beta chain was sequenced in a study of T-cell reconstitution after alpha-beta-depleted transplantation in children. Study-wide findings and caveats: The authors attributed T-cell counts and diversity one year after transplant mostly to newly produced T cells.

CDR3 size: 15 residues. The V gene's germline CDR1 is MNHEY and CDR2 SVGAGI. V was pared by 2 bases and J by 3 bases, with 5 bases of the junction left unmatched. This clonotype was observed many times. What it binds is not known. TCRbeta library preparation incorporated unique molecular identifiers. TCRdb re-derived calls from the PCR reads in MiXCR, one entry per CDR3 protein. Among 250,000 to 300,000 distinct CDR3 sequences, 9.5% to 13% were seen once, and the ten largest hold 7% to 9.5%. V is TRBV6-5 and J is TRBJ2-7, with 9 positions matching TRBD2. This receptor was identified in a boy under two years old with acute myeloid leukemia, due to receive a stem cell transplant. This specimen was PBMCs, taken before TCRalphabeta/CD19-depleted stem cell transplant. The CDR3 here is CASSYSGRLDYEQYF. The CDR3 DNA follows: TGTGCCAGCAGTTACAGCGGGAGGCTGGACTACGAGCAGTACTTC.